The 26 T cell receptor beta chains below were found in one sample sequenced in a study of blood T cell repertoires in COVID-19. Sequencing used immunoSEQ multiplex PCR; TCRdb keeps in-frame clones, though not all of them. The data hold tens of thousands of clones, with 65% to 90% observed a single time. Material: peripheral blood. All receptors derive from a woman aged 55-70 years with acute or convalescent COVID-19.

This chain uses TRBV3-1 (or the pseudogene TRBV3-2) with TRBJ2-3, with D possibly TRBD2 on 6 matching bases. The length of the CDR3 is 16 residues. Trimming removed 1 base from V and 4 bases from J, with 15 bases in between. Germline CDR1 reads LGHDT; CDR2 reads YNNKEL (reference sequence). The CDR3 spells CASSQGPQSGADTQYF. The CDR3 bases are TGTGCCAGCAGCCAAGGCCCCCAGTCGGGGGCAGATACGCAGTATTTT.

The CDR3 loop reads CASSSTTGFTEAFF. In nucleotides, the CDR3 is TGCGCCAGCAGCAGTACGACAGGGTTCACTGAAGCTTTCTTT. The V call is TRBV5-1, the J call TRBJ1-1; 7 positions agree with TRBD1. The CDR3 runs to 14 residues. Germline loops: CDR1 SGHRS, CDR2 YFSETQ. After removal of 4 bases from V and 4 bases from J, the junction contained 7 bases not matched to a gene.

V and J are TRBV2 and TRBJ1-6; tentatively, D is TRBD1 (6 bases). Trimming took 4 bases from V and 5 from J, leaving 12 bases between them. Germline CDR1 is SNHLY and CDR2 is FYNNEI. The CDR3 loop spans 15 amino acids. The CDR3 DNA reads as TGTGCCAGCAGTGTAGGGGGACGGAATAATTCACCCCTCCACTTT. Amino acid sequence: CASSVGGRNNSPLHF.

On this clone: A junction boundary mismatches the germline segment, possibly from a read error. The chain carries TRBV6-2 or TRBV6-3 and TRBJ2-1; tentative D call: TRBD2 (6 bases). The CDR3 covers 16 residues. Germline V gives CDR1 MNHEY, CDR2 SVGEGT. CDR3 coding DNA: TGTGCCAGCAGTACCCTCGCGGGACCAATTGACAAAGAGCAGTTCTTC. Its translation: CASSTLAGPIDKEQFF.

The chain has TRBV14 and TRBJ2-2; weak D call: TRBD2 (5 bases). V gave up 4 bases and J gave up 7 bases, with 10 bases separating them. Looked up from germline, CDR1 is SGHDN and CDR2 is FVKESK. The CDR3 is made up of 13 amino acids. In DNA, the CDR3 is TGTGCCAGCAGCCCCCTGAGGGTCGGGGAGCTGTTTTTT. Its protein product is CASSPLRVGELFF.

The rearrangement links TRBV5-4 to TRBJ2-5, with D unclear. Germline CDR1 reads SGHNT; CDR2 reads YYREEE (reference sequence). The CDR3 covers 13 residues. Trimming left V 3 bases short and J 4 bases short, with 10 bases between. CDR3: CASSSKTGETQYF. The CDR3, as DNA: TGTGCCAGCAGCTCAAAGACGGGAGAGACCCAGTACTTC. Full variable domain (outside the CDR3, taken from reference TRBV5-4 and TRBJ2-5): ETGVTQSPTHLIKTRGQQVTLRCSSQSGHNTVSWYQQALGQGPQFIFQYYREEENGRGNFPPRFSGLQFPNYSSELNVNALELDDSALYLCASSSKTGETQYFGPGTRLLVL.

The chain's CDR3 is CASSLYPGKANTEAFF. The CDR3 bases are TGTGCCAGCAGTTTATATCCAGGGAAGGCGAACACTGAAGCTTTCTTT. This chain links TRBV28 with TRBJ1-1; TRBD1 might be the D (5 bases). The germline CDR1 and CDR2 sequences are MDHEN and SYDVKM. V lost 1 base to trimming and J lost 1 base, with 13 bases between them. This CDR3 is 16 amino acids long.

This rearrangement joins TRBV30 to TRBJ1-4, with unresolved D. Germline CDR1 is GTSNPN and CDR2 is SVGIG (reference sequence). The CDR3 has 15 amino acids. Trimming took off 0 bases at V and 0 bases at J, with 8 bases between the two ends. The CDR3 reads CAWSVDGTTNEKLFF. The CDR3 nucleotides read TGTGCCTGGAGTGTGGACGGGACAACTAATGAAAAACTGTTTTTT.

The chain has TRBV7-3 and TRBJ2-1, with a weak D call TRBD1 (6 bases). The CDR3 consists of 15 residues. The V end was cut by 3 bases, the J end by 8 bases, with 17 bases between. Germline CDR1 and CDR2: SGHTA and FQGTGA. CDR3 coding DNA: TGTGCCAGCAGCTTCAAAACCGCGAAGGGGGATGAGCAGTTCTTC. It specifies CASSFKTAKGDEQFF. Together with reference TRBV7-3 and TRBJ2-1, the CDR3 gives the full variable domain: GAGVSQTPSNKVTEKGKYVELRCDPISGHTALYWYRQSLGQGPEFLIYFQGTGAADDSGLPNDRFFAVRPEGSVSTLKIQRTERGDSAVYLCASSFKTAKGDEQFFGPGTRLTVL.

This clone was observed a few times. The chain carries TRBV5-4 and TRBJ2-7; 9 bases are a match to TRBD1. This CDR3 region has 14 residues. V shed 7 bases and J 3 bases; nucleotides not matched to a gene: 8. Germline V gives CDR1 SGHNT, CDR2 YYREEE (reference sequence). The CDR3: CASSPGQGNYEQYF. The CDR3 coding sequence is TGTGCCAGCTCCCCGGGACAGGGCAACTACGAGCAGTACTTC.

This clone has a single count. J is TRBJ2-1 and V is TRBV5-4, with D perhaps matching TRBD2 (5 bases). V lost 7 bases, J lost 5 bases, and 22 bases lay in between. This CDR3 region has 16 residues. Germline assignment: CDR1 SGHNT and CDR2 YYREEE (reference sequence). The CDR3 is CASSPIALNLDNEQFF. DNA of the CDR3: TGTGCCAGCTCACCCATAGCGCTTAATTTGGACAATGAGCAGTTCTTC.

The J gene is TRBJ2-3, the V gene TRBV6-6; possibly TRBD1 for D (5 bases). The germline V and J ends were trimmed by 6 bases and 0 bases, with 13 bases remaining between them. The CDR3 is 15 residues long. Per the germline V gene, CDR1 is MNHNY and CDR2 is SVGAGI (reference sequence). For the CDR3, the DNA is TGTGCCAGCAGCCGTTTCGACAGAAGCACAGATACGCAGTATTTT. It encodes CASSRFDRSTDTQYF.

CDR3: CASRPGQPGEQYF. Written as DNA, the CDR3 is TGTGCCAGCCGGCCGGGACAGCCGGGGGAGCAGTACTTC. The chain has TRBV12-3 or TRBV12-4 and TRBJ2-7, with 7 positions matching TRBD1. Unmatched junction bases numbered 11, after V lost 8 bases and J lost 7 bases. This CDR3 is 13 amino acids long.

The chain couples TRBV9 to TRBJ2-7; TRBD1 aligns across 8 bases. The CDR3 runs to 15 residues. Per germline, CDR1 SGDLS and CDR2 YYNGEE. Trimming cost V 4 bases and J 3 bases; bases outside gene matches: 9. DNA for the CDR3: TGTGCCAGCAGCCCCCGGGACAGGCACGTCTACGAGCAGTACTTC. It yields the protein CASSPRDRHVYEQYF.

A few counts support this clone. The chain uses TRBV7-8 and TRBJ1-3; TRBD1 agrees at 7 bases. The V and J ends lost 10 bases and 0 bases, in that order; junction bases with no gene match: 6. The CDR3 sequence is 14 residues long. Germline V gene sequence: CDR1 SGHVS, CDR2 FQNEAQ. The CDR3 DNA reads TGTGCCATTAAGACAGGGAACTCTGGAAACACCATATATTTT. This sequence encodes CAIKTGNSGNTIYF.

V is TRBV5-1 and J is TRBJ2-1; 10 nucleotides line up with TRBD2. Germline V gene sequence: CDR1 SGHRS, CDR2 YFSETQ. Trimming at V came to 4 bases and at J to 5 bases, leaving 12 bases not matched to a gene. This CDR3 is built from 17 residues. The CDR3 DNA reads TGCGCCAGCAGCCAAATTTCACGGACTAGCGGAAACAATGAGCAGTTCTTC. This encodes CASSQISRTSGNNEQFF.

In this sample, this clone turned up once. The rearrangement links TRBV19 to TRBJ2-5; D is perhaps TRBD2 (6 bases). The CDR3 extends over 13 amino acids. Germline CDR1 LNHDA, CDR2 SQIVND (reference sequence). Trimming left V 10 bases short and J 4 bases short, with 16 bases between. CDR3 sequence (DNA): TGTGCCACCGCCCTCGTGGGGGGAGAGACCCAGTACTTC. Protein: CATALVGGETQYF. The whole variable domain, remainder taken from reference TRBV19 and TRBJ2-5, is DGGITQSPKYLFRKEGQNVTLSCEQNLNHDAMYWYRQDPGQGLRLIYYSQIVNDFQKGDIAEGYSVSREKKESFPLTVTSAQKNPTAFYLCATALVGGETQYFGPGTRLLVL.

The chain combines TRBV5-6 with TRBJ2-3; TRBD1 is a possible D gene (5 bases). This CDR3 has 14 amino acids. Germline V gene sequence: CDR1 SGHDT, CDR2 YYEEEE. V gave up 0 bases and J gave up 6 bases, with 11 bases separating them. The CDR3 DNA is TGTGCCAGCAGCTTGGCGCAGGGAAGGGATACGCAGTATTTT. This translates into CASSLAQGRDTQYF. The full variable domain, rest sourced from reference TRBV5-6 and TRBJ2-3, is DAGVTQSPTHLIKTRGQQVTLRCSPKSGHDTVSWYQQALGQGPQFIFQYYEEEERQRGNFPDRFSGHQFPNYSSELNVNALLLGDSALYLCASSLAQGRDTQYFGPGTRLTVL.

The chain recombines TRBV10-3 with TRBJ1-2; tentatively, D is TRBD1 (6 bases). Trimming shortened V by 6 bases and J by 0 bases, and 23 bases separated the two germline ends. Germline assignment: CDR1 ENHRY and CDR2 SYGVKD. The CDR3 is 18 amino acids. CDR3 in amino acids: CAIRDTRDTVNANYGYTF. The CDR3 DNA follows: TGTGCCATCAGGGACACCCGGGACACCGTAAACGCTAACTATGGCTACACCTTC.

This chain joins TRBV5-1 and TRBJ2-1, with TRBD2 matching 10 bases. The CDR3 spans 15 residues. Germline values: CDR1 SGHRS, CDR2 YFSETQ. V lost 4 bases, J lost 4 bases, and 5 bases stayed unmatched. CDR3 in DNA: TGCGCCAGCAGCCCGACTAGCGGGCCATACAATGAGCAGTTCTTC. It is translated as CASSPTSGPYNEQFF.

This clone was recorded only once. The CDR3, as DNA: TGTGCCAGCAGTTATTCCGGGGGGCCGGGGGAGACCCAGTACTTC. Translated, it gives CASSYSGGPGETQYF. The J gene is TRBJ2-5, the V gene TRBV6-5; TRBD2 might be the D (7 bases). Germline CDR1 and CDR2: MNHEY and SVGAGI. This CDR3 spans 15 amino acids. V lost 3 bases and J lost 5, with 16 bases in between.

The rearrangement uses TRBV19 and TRBJ1-1, with TRBD1 identical over 8 bases. Germline loops: CDR1 LNHDA, CDR2 SQIVND (reference sequence). Unmatched junction bases numbered 5, after V lost 5 bases and J lost 6 bases. There are 13 residues in the CDR3. CDR3 loop: CASSETGAAEAFF. DNA for the CDR3: TGTGCCAGTAGTGAGACAGGGGCGGCTGAAGCTTTCTTT.

This clone was observed a single time. This rearrangement joins TRBV7-6 to TRBJ2-7; weak D call: TRBD1 (8 bases). The CDR3 contains 15 residues. Germline CDR1 reads SGHVS; CDR2 reads FNYEAQ. Trimming removed 4 bases from V and 2 bases from J, with 15 bases in between. The CDR3: CASSSWGGQAYEQYF. Here the CDR3 DNA reads TGTGCCAGCAGCTCCTGGGGGGGACAGGCCTACGAGCAGTACTTC.

The chain links TRBV2 to TRBJ2-7; 8 nucleotides match TRBD1. V lost 6 bases to trimming and J lost 5 bases; unmatched junction nucleotides: 3. Germline-derived CDR1 and CDR2 are SNHLY and FYNNEI. This CDR3 spans 12 amino acids. The CDR3 sequence is CASRSQGDEQYF. The CDR3 nucleotides read TGTGCCAGCAGATCACAGGGGGACGAGCAGTACTTC. The full variable domain, with the rest looked up from reference TRBV2 and TRBJ2-7, is EPEVTQTPSHQVTQMGQEVILRCVPISNHLYFYWYRQILGQKVEFLVSFYNNEISEKSEIFDDQFSVERPDGSNFTLKIRSTKLEDSAMYFCASRSQGDEQYFGPGTRLTVT.

This clone has more than one count but fewer than ten. The V and J genes are TRBV13 and TRBJ1-1, with a possible D match to TRBD1 (6 bases). Germline V lookup: CDR1 PRHDT, CDR2 FYEKMQ (reference sequence). V was trimmed by 1 base and J by 5 bases, leaving 11 bases between them. The CDR3 runs 14 residues. DNA of the CDR3: TGTGCCAGCAGCTTAGAGCGCAGGGGAACTGAAGCTTTCTTT. Its protein product is CASSLERRGTEAFF.

The V call is TRBV4-1, the J call TRBJ2-2, with 7 bases identical to TRBD1. There are 15 residues in the CDR3. Germline assignment: CDR1 MGHRA and CDR2 YSYEKL. V was clipped by 1 base and J by 3 bases; unmatched bases: 2. The CDR3 loop is CASSQADRDTGELFF. The CDR3 nucleotides are TGCGCCAGCAGCCAAGCCGACAGGGACACCGGGGAGCTGTTTTTT.